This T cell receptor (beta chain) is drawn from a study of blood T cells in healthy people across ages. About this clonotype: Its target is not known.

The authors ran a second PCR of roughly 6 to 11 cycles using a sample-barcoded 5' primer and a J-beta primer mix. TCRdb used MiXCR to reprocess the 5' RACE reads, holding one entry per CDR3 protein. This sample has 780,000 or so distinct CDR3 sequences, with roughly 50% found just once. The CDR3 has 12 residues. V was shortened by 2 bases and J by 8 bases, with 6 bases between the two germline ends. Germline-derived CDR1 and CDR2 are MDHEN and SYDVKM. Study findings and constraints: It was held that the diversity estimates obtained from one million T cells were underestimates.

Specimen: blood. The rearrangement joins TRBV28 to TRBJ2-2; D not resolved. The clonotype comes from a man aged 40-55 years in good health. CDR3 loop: CASSLPSGELFF. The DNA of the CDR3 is TGTGCCAGCAGTTTACCCTCAGGGGAGCTGTTTTTT.